This is a list of T cell receptor beta chains from one sample in a study of cytomegalovirus exposure and HLA in healthy donors. Clones were read by immunoSEQ multiplex PCR, and TCRdb kept only the in-frame ones, dropping some. The specimen's table records some 26,000 clones. Material for sequencing was PBMCs. The origin of the receptors is a male donor in good health and CMV-seropositive. CDR3s include the opening cysteine and the closing phenylalanine or tryptophan. A D gene is named only where the DNA matches it firmly.

v_call	j_call	d_call	cdr3_length	cdr3_aa	cdr3_nt
TRBV5-1	TRBJ2-3	TRBD2	16	CASSLGSSGGTDTQYF	TGCGCCAGCAGCTTAGGGTCTAGCGGGGGCACAGATACGCAGTATTTT
TRBV5-4	TRBJ1-2	NA	15	CASSPYSTGNYGYTF	TGTGCCAGCAGCCCCTACTCTACAGGGAACTATGGCTACACCTTC
TRBV6-6	TRBJ1-1	NA	12	CATKGQNTEAFF	TGTGCCACCAAGGGGCAGAACACTGAAGCTTTCTTT
TRBV5-1	TRBJ1-2	TRBD1	14	CASSTGTGDYGYTF	TGCGCCAGCAGCACCGGGACAGGGGACTATGGCTACACCTTC
TRBV29-1	TRBJ2-7	NA	13	CSVDGGSGYEQYF	TGCAGCGTTGATGGTGGTAGCGGCTACGAGCAGTACTTC
TRBV5-6	TRBJ1-1	TRBD1	16	CASSSDRGPENTEAFF	TGTGCCAGCAGTTCTGACAGGGGGCCGGAGAACACTGAAGCTTTCTTT
TRBV9	TRBJ1-2	NA	15	CASSVGALLNYGYTF	TGTGCCAGCAGCGTAGGGGCCCTACTTAACTATGGCTACACCTTC
TRBV27	TRBJ2-7	TRBD2	12	CASSGGVHEQYF	TGTGCCAGCAGTGGGGGGGTCCACGAGCAGTACTTC
TRBV11-3	TRBJ1-1	TRBD1	13	CASSSQGDTEAFF	TGTGCCAGCAGCTCACAGGGGGACACTGAAGCTTTCTTT
TRBV10-3	TRBJ1-1	TRBD1	14	CAISGTGMNTEAFF	TGTGCCATCAGTGGGACAGGCATGAACACTGAAGCTTTCTTT
TRBV7-2	TRBJ2-3	TRBD2	16	CASSLIPAGGGDTQYF	TGTGCCAGCAGCTTAATCCCAGCGGGGGGAGGAGATACGCAGTATTTT
TRBV5-1	TRBJ2-7	TRBD1	18	CASRYEPLGDRSSYEQYF	TGCGCCAGCAGGTATGAACCTTTGGGGGACAGGAGCTCCTACGAGCAGTACTTC
TRBV9	TRBJ1-1	NA	14	CASSPGTLPTEAFF	TGTGCCAGCAGCCCCGGGACATTACCCACTGAAGCTTTCTTT
TRBV5-4	TRBJ1-1	TRBD1	16	CASSLEGQGMNTEAFF	TGTGCCAGCAGCTTGGAGGGACAGGGGATGAACACTGAAGCTTTCTTT
TRBV6-1	TRBJ2-7	NA	11	CASIGHYEQYF	TGTGCCAGCATTGGGCACTACGAGCAGTACTTC
TRBV2	TRBJ1-4	NA	12	CASSEEGWKLFF	TGTGCCAGCAGTGAGGAGGGCTGGAAACTGTTTTTT
TRBV6-1	TRBJ1-2	NA	12	CASSGVAGGYTF	TGTGCCAGCAGTGGGGTGGCGGGTGGCTACACCTTC
TRBV5-1	TRBJ1-6	NA	16	CASSLEPSRANSPLHF	TGCGCCAGCAGCTTGGAGCCCAGCAGGGCAAATTCACCCCTCCACTTT
TRBV27	TRBJ1-1	NA	12	CASSHRGTEAFF	TGTGCCAGCAGTCACCGGGGGACTGAAGCTTTCTTT
TRBV6-4	TRBJ2-1	TRBD2	16	CASSPAASGGADEQFF	TGTGCCAGCAGCCCCGCGGCTAGCGGGGGGGCAGATGAGCAGTTCTTC
TRBV19	TRBJ1-6	TRBD1	15	CASSQVTGVDSPLHF	TGTGCCAGTAGTCAAGTGACAGGGGTTGATTCACCCCTCCACTTT
TRBV6-1	TRBJ1-5	TRBD1	14	CASGVTGGDQPQHF	TGTGCCAGCGGGGTAACAGGGGGGGATCAGCCCCAGCATTTT
TRBV25-1	TRBJ1-2	NA	14	CASSHSEGMTGYTF	TGTGCCAGCAGTCATTCTGAGGGAATGACTGGCTACACCTTC
TRBV7-9	TRBJ2-7	NA	14	CASSLVGSGYEQYF	TGTGCCAGCAGCTTAGTAGGTAGCGGCTACGAGCAGTACTTC
TRBV5-1	TRBJ1-1	TRBD1	15	CASSPEGQRNTEAFF	TGCGCCAGCAGCCCAGAGGGACAGAGAAACACTGAAGCTTTCTTT
TRBV7-8	TRBJ1-5	NA	14	CASSLVEGNQPQHF	TGTGCCAGCAGCTTAGTGGAGGGTAATCAGCCCCAGCATTTT
TRBV27	TRBJ1-4	NA	14	CASRPGIIHEKLFF	TGTGCCAGCAGGCCAGGGATTATTCATGAAAAACTGTTTTTT
TRBV7-2	TRBJ1-2	TRBD1	13	CASSSGQGYGYTF	TGTGCCAGCAGCTCGGGACAGGGGTATGGCTACACCTTC
TRBV5-1	TRBJ1-1	TRBD1	14	CASGTGGASTEAFF	TGCGCCAGCGGGACAGGGGGCGCGAGCACTGAAGCTTTCTTT
TRBV5-5	TRBJ2-7	NA	14	CASSSGGTVYEQYF	TGTGCCAGCAGCTCAGGAGGGACAGTGTACGAGCAGTACTTC
TRBV6-5	TRBJ1-5	NA	15	CASRVAGESNQPQHF	TGTGCCAGCAGGGTGGCGGGGGAGAGCAATCAGCCCCAGCATTTT
TRBV4-1	TRBJ1-2	TRBD1	17	CASSQDLRTGVFYGYTF	TGCGCCAGCAGCCAAGATTTACGGACAGGGGTTTTCTATGGCTACACCTTC
TRBV5-4	TRBJ1-2	NA	14	CASSPDQDMYGYTF	TGTGCCAGCAGCCCGGACCAGGACATGTATGGCTACACCTTC
TRBV18	TRBJ1-1	TRBD1	16	CASSPNSGQLGTEAFF	TGTGCCAGCTCACCGAATTCGGGACAGTTAGGCACTGAAGCTTTCTTT
TRBV27	TRBJ2-3	NA	15	CASSLEDPTTDTQYF	TGTGCCAGCAGTTTGGAGGATCCAACCACAGATACGCAGTATTTT
TRBV29-1	TRBJ2-1	TRBD1	16	CSVEFPEDRPDNEQFF	TGCAGCGTTGAATTCCCTGAGGACAGGCCCGACAATGAGCAGTTCTTC
TRBV28	TRBJ1-1	NA	15	CASSLWARGNTEAFF	TGTGCCAGCAGTTTATGGGCCAGGGGGAACACTGAAGCTTTCTTT
TRBV14	TRBJ2-2	TRBD2	20	CASSHWAGSERGRFTGELFF	TGTGCCAGCAGCCATTGGGCAGGGAGTGAGCGGGGGAGATTCACCGGGGAGCTGTTTTTT
TRBV6-1	TRBJ2-7	NA	14	CASSGAGSWYEQYF	TGTGCCAGCAGTGGCGCTGGTTCCTGGTACGAGCAGTACTTC
TRBV5-5	TRBJ2-2	TRBD1	15	CASSGGTGVTGELFF	TGTGCCAGCAGCGGAGGGACAGGGGTCACCGGGGAGCTGTTTTTT
TRBV5-1	TRBJ2-5	NA	17	CASSPDPEDGRGETQYF	TGCGCCAGCAGCCCGGATCCCGAGGACGGAAGGGGAGAGACCCAGTACTTC
TRBV13	TRBJ1-1	NA	15	CASRHETIGNTEAFF	TGTGCCAGCAGGCATGAGACAATCGGGAACACTGAAGCTTTCTTT
TRBV25-1	TRBJ1-1	TRBD1	15	CASSEVGQGGTEAFF	TGTGCCAGCAGTGAGGTCGGACAGGGTGGTACTGAAGCTTTCTTT
TRBV11-2	TRBJ2-7	NA	14	CASSLDQNSYEQYF	TGTGCCAGCAGCTTAGATCAAAACTCCTACGAGCAGTACTTC
TRBV30	TRBJ2-2	NA	14	CAWRPSAEGGELFF	TGTGCCTGGAGACCTAGCGCGGAAGGCGGGGAGCTGTTTTTT
TRBV29-1	TRBJ2-7	TRBD2	17	CSARGLAGDLSAYEQYF	TGCAGCGCTCGGGGACTAGCGGGAGATTTGAGCGCCTACGAGCAGTACTTC